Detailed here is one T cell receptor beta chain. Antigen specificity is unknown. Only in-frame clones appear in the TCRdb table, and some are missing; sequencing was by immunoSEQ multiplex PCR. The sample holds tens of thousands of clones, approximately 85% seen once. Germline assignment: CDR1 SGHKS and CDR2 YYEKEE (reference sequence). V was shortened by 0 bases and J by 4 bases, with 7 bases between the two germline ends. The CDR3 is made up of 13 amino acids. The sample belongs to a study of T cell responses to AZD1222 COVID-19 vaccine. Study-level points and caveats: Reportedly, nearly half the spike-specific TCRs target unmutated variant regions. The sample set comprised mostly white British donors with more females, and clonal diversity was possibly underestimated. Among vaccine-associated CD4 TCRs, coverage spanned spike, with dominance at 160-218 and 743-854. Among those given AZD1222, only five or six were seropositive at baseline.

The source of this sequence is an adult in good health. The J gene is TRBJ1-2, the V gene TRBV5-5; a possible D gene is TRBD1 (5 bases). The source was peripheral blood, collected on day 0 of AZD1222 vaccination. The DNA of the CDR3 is TGTGCCAGCAGCTTGGACAGGCCCTATGGCTACACCTTC. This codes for CASSLDRPYGYTF.